The 23 T cell receptor beta chains given below trace back to one sample, sequenced in a study of blood T cell repertoires in COVID-19. The repertoire was sequenced with immunoSEQ multiplex PCR; TCRdb's copy has only in-frame clones and lacks some. The data contain around 150,000 clones, approximately 79% of them seen just once; the ten biggest clones take up around a fifth. The specimen was peripheral blood. The receptors come from a woman of 80 years or more with acute or convalescent COVID-19.

This chain uses TRBV7-9 with TRBJ2-1, with D maybe TRBD2 (5 bases). The V gene's germline CDR1 is SEHNR and CDR2 FQNEAQ (reference sequence). V was pared by 2 bases and J by 4 bases, with 21 bases between. The CDR3 spans 18 residues. CDR3: CASSLPFRLSGLYNEQFF. The CDR3 DNA sequence: TGTGCCAGCAGCTTACCGTTCCGACTAAGCGGTCTTTACAATGAGCAGTTCTTC.

This chain uses TRBV18 with TRBJ1-5; TRBD1 aligns across 7 bases. Trimming took 2 bases from V and 7 from J; bases not matched to a gene: 2. The length of the CDR3 is 13 residues. CDR1 KGHSH and CDR2 LQKENI come from the germline V gene. CDR3 residues: CASSPADRQPQHF. The CDR3 DNA follows: TGTGCCAGCTCACCAGCGGACAGGCAGCCCCAGCATTTT.

The rearrangement joins TRBV12-3 or TRBV12-4 to TRBJ1-6; D is unclear. This CDR3 spans 11 amino acids. Trimming left V 5 bases short and J 14 bases short, with 10 bases between. The chain's CDR3 is CASSARGALHF. CDR3 coding DNA: TGTGCCAGCAGTGCACGGGGAGCCCTCCACTTT.

This rearrangement joins TRBV19 to TRBJ2-7; D uncertain. V was cut by 7 bases and J by 3 bases, with 13 bases left in between. The CDR3 length is 13 residues. Germline V gives CDR1 LNHDA, CDR2 SQIVND (reference sequence). This chain's CDR3 is CASIVAFFYEQYF. CDR3 coding DNA: TGTGCCAGTATTGTAGCATTTTTCTACGAGCAGTACTTC.

The J gene is TRBJ1-5, the V gene TRBV21-1; TRBD1, the D gene given by the table, was not confirmed from the DNA. TRBV21-1 is a recognized pseudogene. The length of the CDR3 is 18 residues. In nucleotides, the CDR3 is TGTGCCAGCAGCACAAATAGGGGAAGGGCATATAGCAATCAGCCCCAGCATTTT. This gives the protein CASSTNRGRAYSNQPQHF.

In DNA form, the CDR3 reads TGTGCCAGCAGTTACTCAAATGGAGGTTTGAACGGCTACACCTTC. It is translated as CASSYSNGGLNGYTF. V gene TRBV6-2 or TRBV6-3 combines with J gene TRBJ1-2, with unresolved D. Trimming cost V 0 bases and J 8 bases, with 16 bases left between them. The CDR3 runs 15 residues. Per the germline V gene, CDR1 is MNHEY and CDR2 is SVGEGT.

This clone was picked up a small number of times. CDR3 region: CASSFPTGLNTGELFF. CDR3 sequence (DNA): TGTGCCAGCAGTTTCCCGACAGGACTGAACACCGGGGAGCTGTTTTTT. The chain recombines TRBV27 with TRBJ2-2; D is perhaps TRBD1 (6 bases). Germline V gene sequence: CDR1 MNHEY, CDR2 SMNVEV (reference sequence). Trimming stripped 3 bases from V and 1 base from J, with 12 bases between. The CDR3 is 16 amino acids.

The chain is built from TRBV10-3 and TRBJ1-5; tentative D call: TRBD1 (6 bases). Trimming shortened V by 10 bases and J by 3 bases, and 13 bases separated the two germline ends. The CDR3 is 13 amino acids. The germline V gene has CDR1 ENHRY and CDR2 SYGVKD. CDR3 nucleotide sequence: TGTGCCACCGCGGACAGAAACAATCAGCCCCAGCATTTT. It codes for CATADRNNQPQHF.

The chain couples TRBV29-1 to TRBJ2-7; possibly TRBD1 for D (5 bases). Germline values: CDR1 SQVTM, CDR2 ANQGSEA. V was pared by 4 bases and J by 3 bases, with 10 bases between. CDR3 size: 12 residues. In nucleotides, the CDR3 is TGCAGCGTTGGGTCAGGGAACTACGAGCAGTACTTC. Translating it yields CSVGSGNYEQYF.

The chain combines TRBV9 with TRBJ1-3; D may be TRBD1 (5 bases). The CDR3 spans 16 residues. Germline CDR1 reads SGDLS; CDR2 reads YYNGEE. V was trimmed by 4 bases and J by 7 bases, leaving 21 bases between them. The CDR3 region has the DNA TGTGCCAGCAGCCCACGAGAGTCCGGGGGAGGGAACACCATATATTTT. Amino acid sequence: CASSPRESGGGNTIYF.

The chain recombines TRBV10-3 with TRBJ2-3, with a weak D call TRBD1 (5 bases). V shed 7 bases and J shed 0 bases, with 17 bases lying between them. Germline values: CDR1 ENHRY, CDR2 SYGVKD. This CDR3 contains 16 residues. The CDR3 sequence is CAIMKDRGASTDTQYF. The CDR3, as DNA: TGTGCCATCATGAAAGATAGGGGCGCTAGCACAGATACGCAGTATTTT.

The CDR3 bases are TGTGCCAGCAGTCCCCGAGGCATCGCGGGGGAAAAACTGTTTTTT. Residues: CASSPRGIAGEKLFF. The chain employs TRBV28 and TRBJ1-4, with no clear D. Per the germline V gene, CDR1 is MDHEN and CDR2 is SYDVKM. This CDR3 has 15 residues. V lost 5 bases, J lost 8 bases, and 18 bases lay in between.

V is TRBV28 and J is TRBJ2-4, with 8 bases lining up with TRBD2. The CDR3 covers 16 residues. Germline CDR1 reads MDHEN; CDR2 reads SYDVKM. V lost 3 bases, J lost 4 bases, and 8 bases stayed unmatched. CDR3 residues: CASSLVPGGPKNIQYF. The CDR3 DNA reads TGTGCCAGCAGTTTGGTACCGGGAGGGCCAAAAAACATTCAGTACTTC. The variable domain in full, completed from reference TRBV28 and TRBJ2-4, reads DVKVTQSSRYLVKRTGEKVFLECVQDMDHENMFWYRQDPGLGLRLIYFSYDVKMKEKGDIPEGYSVSREKKERFSLILESASTNQTSMYLCASSLVPGGPKNIQYFGAGTRLSVL.

The chain links TRBV9 to TRBJ2-5; 13 bases match TRBD2. This CDR3 comprises 17 residues. The germline V gene has CDR1 SGDLS and CDR2 YYNGEE. Trimming at V came to 2 bases and at J to 3 bases, leaving 7 bases not matched to a gene. DNA for the CDR3: TGTGCCAGCAGCGTGGGGACAGGACTAGCGGGAGAAGAGACCCAGTACTTC. Residues: CASSVGTGLAGEETQYF.

This sequence joins TRBV7-8 and TRBJ1-5; TRBD1 matches 9 bases. Germline CDR1 is SGHVS and CDR2 is FQNEAQ. This CDR3 is built from 15 residues. J gave up 5 bases and V 5 bases, and 7 bases lay outside the gene matches. The CDR3 reads CASSPDRGPYQPQHF. DNA for the CDR3: TGTGCCAGCAGCCCGGACAGGGGCCCTTATCAGCCCCAGCATTTT.

The rearrangement links TRBV28 to TRBJ2-7; TRBD2 matches at 8 bases. The CDR3 loop spans 15 amino acids. Germline V gene lookup returns CDR1 MDHEN and CDR2 SYDVKM. Losses at the gene ends were 2 bases for V and 7 bases for J; bases not matched to a gene: 10. The CDR3 here is CASSLHAGGSREQYF. Here the CDR3 DNA reads TGTGCCAGCAGTTTACATGCGGGGGGTTCTAGAGAGCAGTACTTC.

V is TRBV5-6 and J is TRBJ1-2; TRBD1 agrees at 9 bases. This CDR3 is 16 amino acids long. J was trimmed by 2 bases and V by 3 bases; bases with no gene match: 8. CDR1 SGHDT and CDR2 YYEEEE come from the germline V gene. CDR3 nucleotides: TGTGCCAGCAGCTCCGGACAGGGGATACCGAACTATGGCTACACCTTC. It translates to CASSSGQGIPNYGYTF.

The chain joins TRBV18 to TRBJ2-1, with TRBD1 identical over 7 bases. V was pared by 5 bases and J by 2 bases, with 3 bases of the junction left unmatched. The germline V gene encodes CDR1 KGHSH and CDR2 LQKENI. This CDR3 is 14 amino acids long. In nucleotides, the CDR3 is TGTGCCAGCTCAAGGGACAGAACCTACAATGAGCAGTTCTTC. It yields the protein CASSRDRTYNEQFF.

This rearrangement joins TRBV5-5 to TRBJ2-1, with 9 bases identical to TRBD2. The CDR3 totals 15 residues. The ends lost 2 bases at V and 3 bases at J; junction bases unmatched: 3. Germline V lookup: CDR1 SGHKS, CDR2 YYEKEE (reference sequence). The CDR3 DNA follows: TGTGCCAGCAGCTTAAGCGGGAGGTACTACAATGAGCAGTTCTTC. Protein product: CASSLSGRYYNEQFF.

J is TRBJ2-3 and V is TRBV18; 10 nucleotides line up with TRBD2. This CDR3 region has 16 residues. Trimming cost V 0 bases and J 10 bases; bases outside gene matches: 10. The germline gives CDR1 KGHSH, CDR2 LQKENI. The CDR3 nucleotides read TGTGCCAGCTCACCACCCATCCTAGCGGGAGCATTGCCGCAGTATTTT. This encodes CASSPPILAGALPQYF.

This clone was seen a few times. The J gene is TRBJ2-7, the V gene TRBV5-4, with 10 bases lining up with TRBD2. The V and J ends lost 1 base and 3 bases, in that order; junction bases with no gene match: 4. The CDR3 consists of 15 residues. Germline V gene lookup returns CDR1 SGHNT and CDR2 YYREEE (reference sequence). Written as DNA, the CDR3 is TGTGCCAGCAGCTTGCCTAAGCGGGAGGGCTACGAGCAGTACTTC. This codes for CASSLPKREGYEQYF.

A single count supports this clone. The rearrangement uses TRBV5-1 and TRBJ2-5, with 8 bases lining up with TRBD2. Per the germline V gene, CDR1 is SGHRS and CDR2 is YFSETQ. The CDR3 is made up of 15 amino acids. V was clipped by 2 bases and J by 4 bases; unmatched bases: 7. The CDR3 region has the DNA TGCGCCAGCAGCTTAACGGGAGGGCCTTTAGAGACCCAGTACTTC. It is translated as CASSLTGGPLETQYF.

This clone was seen only a few times. The gene calls are TRBV19 and TRBJ2-7, with D tentatively TRBD1 (5 bases). The CDR3 totals 13 residues. Germline V gives CDR1 LNHDA, CDR2 SQIVND (reference sequence). With 3 bases removed from V and 2 bases from J, the gap between germline ends came to 8 bases. CDR3 region: CASSIGRAYEQYF. In DNA form, the CDR3 reads TGTGCCAGTAGTATCGGCAGGGCCTACGAGCAGTACTTC.